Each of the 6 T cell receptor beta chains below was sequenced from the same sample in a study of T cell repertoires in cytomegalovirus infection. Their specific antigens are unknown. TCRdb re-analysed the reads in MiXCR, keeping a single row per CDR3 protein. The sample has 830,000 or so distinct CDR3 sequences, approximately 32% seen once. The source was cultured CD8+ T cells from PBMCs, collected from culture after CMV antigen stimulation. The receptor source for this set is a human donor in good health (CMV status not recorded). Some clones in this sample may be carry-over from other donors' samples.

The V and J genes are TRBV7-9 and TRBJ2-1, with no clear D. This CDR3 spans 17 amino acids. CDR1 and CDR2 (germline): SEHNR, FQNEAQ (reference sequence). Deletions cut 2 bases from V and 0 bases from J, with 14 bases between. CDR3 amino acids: CASSLNSRQSSYNEQFF. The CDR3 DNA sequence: TGTGCCAGCAGCTTAAATAGTAGACAAAGCTCCTACAATGAGCAGTTCTTC.

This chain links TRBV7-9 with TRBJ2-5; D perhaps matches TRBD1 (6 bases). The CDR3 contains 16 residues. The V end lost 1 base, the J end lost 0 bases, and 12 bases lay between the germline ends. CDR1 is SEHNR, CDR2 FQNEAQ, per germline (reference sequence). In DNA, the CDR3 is TGTGCCAGCAGCTTAGTGGCAGGGGAGTACCAAGAGACCCAGTACTTC. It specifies CASSLVAGEYQETQYF.

CDR3 DNA sequence: TGTGCCAGCAGCTTGACTAGCGGGGGGGCCGGGAATGAGCAGTTCTTC. Translated, it gives CASSLTSGGAGNEQFF. The chain employs TRBV7-9 and TRBJ2-1; TRBD2 matches at 14 bases. This CDR3 contains 16 residues. After removal of 3 bases from V and 7 bases from J, the junction contained 5 bases not matched to a gene. Germline V CDR1 and CDR2: SEHNR, FQNEAQ (reference sequence).

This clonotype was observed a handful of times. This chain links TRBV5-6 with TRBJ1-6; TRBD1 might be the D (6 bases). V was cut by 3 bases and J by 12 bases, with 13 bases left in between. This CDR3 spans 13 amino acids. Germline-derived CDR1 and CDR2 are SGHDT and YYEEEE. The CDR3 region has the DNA TGTGCCAGCAGCTCAGGGGATGTATTACCCCTCCACTTT. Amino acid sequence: CASSSGDVLPLHF.

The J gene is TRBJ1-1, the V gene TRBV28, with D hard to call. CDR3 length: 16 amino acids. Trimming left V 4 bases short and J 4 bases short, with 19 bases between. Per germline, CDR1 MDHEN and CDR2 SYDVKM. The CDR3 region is CASSSIEGGPVTEAFF. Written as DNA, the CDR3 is TGTGCCAGCAGTTCCATAGAGGGCGGGCCGGTCACTGAAGCTTTCTTT.

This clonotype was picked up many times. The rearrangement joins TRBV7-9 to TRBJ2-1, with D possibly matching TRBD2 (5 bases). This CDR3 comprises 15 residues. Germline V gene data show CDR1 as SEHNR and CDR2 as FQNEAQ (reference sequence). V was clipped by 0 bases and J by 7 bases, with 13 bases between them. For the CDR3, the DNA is TGTGCCAGCAGCTTAGCGTACTTCGGGGTGAATGAGCAGTTCTTC. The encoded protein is CASSLAYFGVNEQFF.